A selection of T cell receptor beta chains follows, all from one sample in a study of blood T cell repertoires in COVID-19. Only in-frame clones appear in the TCRdb table, and some are missing; sequencing was by immunoSEQ multiplex PCR. Counted here are roughly 100,000 clones, approximately 80% occurring once; the ten biggest clones make up 6.2%. Material: peripheral blood. The receptor set was obtained from a man of 80 years or more with COVID-19, enrolled during active disease. The CDR3 runs from the conserved cysteine through the conserved F or W. The D gene is left open where the match is weak. The listing skips clone size in some rows; elsewhere it reads once, few, many or a size class.

j_gene | d_gene | abundance | v_gene | CDR3nt | CDR3aa
TRBJ2-3 | TRBD1 | - | TRBV5-1 | TGCGCCAGCAGCGTGACAGGGGGAGGGACAGATACGCAGTATTTT | CASSVTGGGTDTQYF
TRBJ2-3 | - | - | TRBV27 | TGTGCCAGCAGTTTTAGGCCTAGCGGCACAGATACGCAGTATTTT | CASSFRPSGTDTQYF
TRBJ2-6 | - | - | TRBV10-3 | TGTGCCATCAGTGGTCAGGGGAAAGGGGCCAACGTCCTGACTTTC | CAISGQGKGANVLTF
TRBJ2-7 | TRBD2 | once | TRBV7-2 | TGTGCCAGCAGCTCTCGACTAGCGGGCGACGAGCAGTACTTC | CASSSRLAGDEQYF
TRBJ1-1 | - | - | TRBV28 | TGTGCCAGCAGCGACCCCCAGGTGATATCCTTCCCGTACACTGAAGCTTTCTTT | CASSDPQVISFPYTEAFF
TRBJ2-3 | - | once | TRBV3-1/TRBV3-2 | TGTGCCAGCAGCCTCCCCCGAACCCGACAGTTTAACCCTAGTAGCACAGATACGCAGTATTTT | CASSLPRTRQFNPSSTDTQYF
TRBJ1-3 | - | - | TRBV9 | TGTGCCAGCAGCGTAGGGGGGGGAGCCCAAATGGCTGGAAACACCATATATTTT | CASSVGGGAQMAGNTIYF
TRBJ1-4 | - | - | TRBV25-1 | TGTGCCAGCCAAGGGGGGGCAGGGGCGAGAGAAAAACTGTTTTTT | CASQGGAGAREKLFF
TRBJ1-6 | - | few | TRBV6-1 | TGTGCCAGCAGTGAAGCCCCTGGCGGGGTTCAGCCCCTCCACTTT | CASSEAPGGVQPLHF
TRBJ1-2 | - | - | TRBV6-5 | TGTGCCAGCAGTTTAAGGAGGGGTAACTATGGCTACACCTTC | CASSLRRGNYGYTF
TRBJ1-5 | - | - | TRBV6-2/TRBV6-3 | TGTGCCAGCAGTTACTCGCCAGGGAGCAATCAGCCCCAGCATTTT | CASSYSPGSNQPQHF
TRBJ2-7 | - | few | TRBV2 | TGTGCCAGCACCATCATCCAGACCTACGAGCAGTACTTC | CASTIIQTYEQYF
TRBJ2-2 | - | - | TRBV7-3 | TGTGCCAGCAGCTTAGGGCCAGCGAACACCGGGGAGCTGTTTTTT | CASSLGPANTGELFF
TRBJ1-5 | - | few | TRBV19 | TGTGCCAGTAGTATTTCCAAACAGGGTAATCAGCCCCAGCATTTT | CASSISKQGNQPQHF
TRBJ2-7 | - | once | TRBV7-2 | TGTGCCAGCAGCGGCGTTGGGAGCCCCCATAAGTACTTC | CASSGVGSPHKYF
TRBJ1-2 | - | - | TRBV7-8 | TGTGCCAGCAGCTTAGGGAGCGCTAACTATGGCTACACCTTC | CASSLGSANYGYTF
TRBJ2-7 | TRBD1 | few | TRBV5-6 | TGTGCCAGCAGCGGAGCCGGGACAGGGGTCCACGAGCAGTACTTC | CASSGAGTGVHEQYF
TRBJ2-5 | TRBD2 | - | TRBV7-9 | TGTGCCAGCAGCCCCCCGGGCCAGCGGGAGTTGGAGACCCAGTACTTC | CASSPPGQRELETQYF
TRBJ2-7 | TRBD1 | - | TRBV15 | TGTGCCACCAGCAGAGGGACAGTTCCAGGGGGCGAGCAGTACTTC | CATSRGTVPGGEQYF
TRBJ2-5 | - | - | TRBV28 | TGTGCCAGCAGTTTCGGAGGGACCCAAGAGACCCAGTACTTC | CASSFGGTQETQYF
TRBJ2-5 | TRBD1 | - | TRBV2 | TGTGCCAGCAGTCGGGACAGGGGGCTTGAGGAGACCCAGTACTTC | CASSRDRGLEETQYF
TRBJ2-3 | TRBD1 | - | TRBV9 | TGTGCCAGCAGCGCACAGGGGACCACAGATACGCAGTATTTT | CASSAQGTTDTQYF
TRBJ2-2 | - | - | TRBV15 | TGTGCCACCAGCAGAGTTGGCCCCCGAGGCACCGGGGAGCTGTTTTTT | CATSRVGPRGTGELFF
TRBJ2-1 | TRBD2 | - | TRBV6-5 | TGTGCCAGCAGCAGTAGCGGGATTGTCTACAATGAGCAGTTCTTC | CASSSSGIVYNEQFF
TRBJ2-1 | TRBD2 | once | TRBV4-1 | TGCGCCAGCAGCCAACTTAGCGGGGCTAACAATGAGCAGTTCTTC | CASSQLSGANNEQFF
TRBJ1-2 | TRBD1 | - | TRBV5-6 | TGTGCCAGCAGCCCTTTACAGGGACAGGGGTTGGGCTATGGCTACACCTTC | CASSPLQGQGLGYGYTF
TRBJ2-5 | - | - | TRBV3-1/TRBV3-2 | TGTGCCAGCAGCCAAGATGGGAGAGAGACCCAGTACTTC | CASSQDGRETQYF
TRBJ1-1 | TRBD1 | - | TRBV11-2 | TGTGCCAGCAACCGACAGGGGGTAGACACTGAAGCTTTCTTT | CASNRQGVDTEAFF
TRBJ1-3 | - | - | TRBV19 | TGTGCCAGTCGATTACCAGGCTCTGGAAACACCATATATTTT | CASRLPGSGNTIYF
TRBJ2-4 | - | - | TRBV5-4 | TGTGCCAGCAGCTCGTTGCAAGAGGACATTCAGTACTTC | CASSSLQEDIQYF
TRBJ2-7 | TRBD2 | - | TRBV11-3 | TGTGCCAGCAGCCTAGGAGCGGGAGGGACCTACGAGCAGTACTTC | CASSLGAGGTYEQYF
TRBJ1-6 | - | - | TRBV6-5 | TGTGCCAGCAGTTACTCAGGCGAGGGTTCACCCCTCCACTTT | CASSYSGEGSPLHF
TRBJ2-6 | - | - | TRBV18 | TGTGCCAGCTCGGGTTTGGGGGGGCAGCCCCGCTACTCTGGGGCCAACGTCCTGACTTTC | CASSGLGGQPRYSGANVLTF
TRBJ2-7 | TRBD1 | - | TRBV29-1 | TGCAGCGTTGAATCGTTGACAGGGGCCTACGAGCAGTACTTC | CSVESLTGAYEQYF
TRBJ2-2 | - | - | TRBV28 | TGTGCCAGCATGGTTGGCCGCGGGGAGCTGTTTTTT | CASMVGRGELFF
TRBJ2-7 | TRBD2 | - | TRBV19 | TGTGCCAGTAGTATAGTCCTAGCGGGGGCCTCCTACGAGCAGTACTTC | CASSIVLAGASYEQYF
TRBJ2-1 | - | - | TRBV7-3 | TGTGCCAGCAGCGTACAGGGTCGGTACAATGAGCAGTTCTTC | CASSVQGRYNEQFF
TRBJ1-6 | TRBD1 | - | TRBV10-3 | TGTGCCATCCAGGGGGAGTTAAATTATAATTCACCCCTCCACTTT | CAIQGELNYNSPLHF
TRBJ2-3 | - | - | TRBV5-6 | TGTGCCAGCAGCCCCAGGCCCAAACCCACAGATACGCAGTATTTT | CASSPRPKPTDTQYF
TRBJ2-2 | TRBD1 | - | TRBV28 | TGTGCCAGCATTACAGGGGGCGTACGTAACGGGGAGCTGTTTTTT | CASITGGVRNGELFF
TRBJ1-3 | - | - | TRBV6-6 | TGTGCCAGCAGTTGGACAGTCTCTGGAAACACCATATATTTT | CASSWTVSGNTIYF
TRBJ2-1 | TRBD2 | - | TRBV28 | TGTGCCAGCAGTGGCGCTAGCGGGCAGGACTCCTACAATGAGCAGTTCTTC | CASSGASGQDSYNEQFF
TRBJ2-1 | TRBD2 | - | TRBV19 | TGTGCCAGTAGCCTTGGACTAGCCATTCCCCCCTCCTACAATGAGCAGTTCTTC | CASSLGLAIPPSYNEQFF
TRBJ2-2 | - | - | TRBV21-1 | TGTGCCAGCAGCAAATGGAGGACTAGCGGGGAAAACACCGGGGAGCTGTTTTTT | CASSKWRTSGENTGELFF
TRBJ1-1 | - | many | TRBV27 | TGTGCCAGCGGCCCCCGAGGCCCTGTGAGTGACACTGAAGCTTTCTTT | CASGPRGPVSDTEAFF
TRBJ2-5 | - | - | TRBV4-1 | TGCGCCAGCAGCCAAGGTGGGGAACAGGGAGAAGAGACCCAGTACTTC | CASSQGGEQGEETQYF
TRBJ2-7 | - | - | TRBV30 | TGTGCCTGGAGTCGGTCCTCCTACGAGCAGTACTTC | CAWSRSSYEQYF
TRBJ1-1 | TRBD1 | - | TRBV6-2/TRBV6-3 | TGTGCCAGCAGGTACGACAGGGGTTACACTGAAGCTTTCTTT | CASRYDRGYTEAFF
TRBJ2-2 | - | - | TRBV15 | TGTGCCACCAGCTCCCGAAGTGGAGGGGGCGCCGGCGGGGAGCTGTTTTTT | CATSSRSGGGAGGELFF